This T cell receptor beta chain was documented in a study of blood T cell repertoires in COVID-19. Study overall: From T cells, B-cell-depleted T cells, or PBMCs came the material, which was cDNA or gDNA.

The germline gives CDR1 MGHDK, CDR2 SYGVNS. The ends lost 2 bases at V and 5 bases at J; junction bases unmatched: 9. The CDR3 is 16 amino acids. Measured with immunoSEQ multiplex PCR; TCRdb has only the in-frame clones, and not every one. Here the sample spans 250,000 to 300,000 clones, approximately 91% being singletons. The chain links TRBV25-1 to TRBJ1-2, with 9 bases aligning to TRBD1. The receptor was isolated from a woman in her thirties or forties with acute COVID-19. Sequencing was carried out using PBMCs or T cells enriched from blood (not recorded which). Here the CDR3 reads CASSEQATGTGYGYTF. Here the CDR3 DNA reads TGTGCCAGCAGTGAACAGGCGACCGGGACAGGGTATGGCTACACCTTC.